Listed here are 20 T cell receptor beta chains from one sample, sequenced in a study of spatial heterogeneity in lung cancer. Which antigens these TCRs recognize remains unknown. Whole-study results and caveats: Within tumors, counts of expanded alpha and beta TCRs tracked tumor mutation counts.

Each CDR3 protein gets one entry after TCRdb re-called the 5' RACE reads with MiXCR. The table records 9,500 to 11,000 distinct CDR3 sequences, 5.2% of them present only once. As to time point: sample taken at primary tumor resection. Sequenced material: lung tumor tissue, taken at surgery. These receptors were obtained from a male donor with early-stage non-small cell lung cancer.

Only a few counts were recorded for this clonotype. The library was prepared for alpha chains; this beta chain is a stray read, so its frequency means little. The chain recombines TRBV6-4 with TRBJ2-3; 13 bases align to TRBD2. Germline V gene lookup returns CDR1 MRHNA and CDR2 SNTAGT. The CDR3 sequence is 16 residues long. Losses at the gene ends were 4 bases for V and 1 base for J; bases not matched to a gene: 2. The CDR3 protein is CASSAGTSGGTDTQYF. CDR3 nucleotides: TGTGCCAGCAGTGCCGGGACTAGCGGGGGCACAGATACGCAGTATTTT.

As to this clonotype: This beta chain is a stray read from a library made for alpha chains; its abundance is not meaningful. The V call is TRBV7-9, the J call TRBJ2-6; TRBD1 aligns across 7 bases. CDR1 SEHNR and CDR2 FQNEAQ come from the germline V gene (reference sequence). The CDR3 contains 16 residues. The ends lost 3 bases at V and 1 base at J; junction bases unmatched: 3. The CDR3 is CASSLGQPSGANVLTF. The CDR3 nucleotides read TGTGCCAGCAGCTTGGGACAGCCATCTGGGGCCAACGTCCTGACTTTC.

By its share, this clonotype is medium-sized. In a library made to pick up alpha chains, this beta chain is a stray read with a size that means little. The rearrangement uses TRBV3-1 and TRBJ2-7; D unresolved. The V end was cut by 2 bases, the J end by 1 base, with 3 bases between. The CDR3 is 12 residues long. Germline V gene lookup returns CDR1 LGHDT and CDR2 YNNKEL (reference sequence). The CDR3 coding sequence is TGTGCCAGCAGCCAACGATCCTACGAGCAGTACTTC. Translated, it gives CASSQRSYEQYF.

This clonotype was observed many times. This beta chain came through as a stray read in a library set up for alpha chains, and its size says little. The V and J genes are TRBV6-5 and TRBJ2-5, with D possibly being TRBD1 (5 bases). This CDR3 has 16 amino acids. Germline assignment: CDR1 MNHEY and CDR2 SVGAGI. V lost 6 bases and J 1 base, leaving 18 bases between the germline ends. The chain's CDR3 is CASRLRDRQPQETQYF. Here the CDR3 DNA reads TGTGCCAGCAGACTACGAGACAGACAGCCCCAAGAGACCCAGTACTTC.

There are a few counts of this clonotype. Because this beta chain is a stray read in a library intended to capture alpha chains, its abundance should not be given much weight. This rearrangement joins TRBV6-2 or TRBV6-3 to TRBJ2-5; 8 nucleotides align to TRBD1. Looked up from germline, CDR1 is MNHEY and CDR2 is SVGEGT. Trimming cost V 4 bases and J 5 bases; bases outside gene matches: 12. This CDR3 region has 16 residues. This CDR3 reads CASSSTDRGDVETQYF. The CDR3 DNA sequence: TGTGCCAGCAGTTCCACCGACAGGGGAGATGTGGAGACCCAGTACTTC.

Sample share makes this clonotype medium-sized. The limits of the CDR3 on the DNA are not certain, so only TCRdb's listed CDR3 is given. This beta chain is a stray sequence in a library constructed for alpha chains; its clone size is not meaningful. V usage is TRBV19 and J usage is TRBJ1-5; the D call of TRBD1 is as the table states it, not checked on the DNA. Germline loops: CDR1 LNHDA, CDR2 SQIVND (reference sequence). 15 amino acids form the CDR3, both terminal residues included. CDR3 loop: CASTSDRLSNQPQHF.

This clonotype was picked up many times. With the library built for alpha chains, this beta chain is off target and its frequency is not meaningful. The CDR3, as DNA: TGCAGTGCCCAGGCCGGGTCCTACGAGCAGTACTTC. It encodes CSAQAGSYEQYF. The V call is TRBV20-1, the J call TRBJ2-7; D uncertain. This CDR3 region has 12 residues. The V and J ends lost 6 bases and 1 base respectively, with 10 bases between them. Germline assignment: CDR1 DFQATT and CDR2 SNEGSKA (reference sequence).

This clonotype was seen at least ten times. The library was built for alpha chains, so this beta chain is an off-target read and its size means little. The V and J genes are TRBV7-8 and TRBJ2-3, with 9 bases lining up with TRBD2. The J segment lost 0 bases and the V segment lost 3 bases, leaving 4 bases of the junction unmatched. In germline, CDR1 is SGHVS, CDR2 FQNEAQ. The CDR3 length is 16 residues. The CDR3 DNA follows: TGTGCCAGCAGCTTCCTTAGCGGGGGAAGCACAGATACGCAGTATTTT. It is translated as CASSFLSGGSTDTQYF.

This clonotype was seen only a few times. For a library built for alpha chains, this beta chain is a stray read; little rests on its size. The chain is built from TRBV9 and TRBJ2-3; D is uncertain. V lost 0 bases and J 6 bases, leaving 8 bases between the germline ends. CDR1 and CDR2 (germline): SGDLS, YYNGEE. The CDR3 sequence is 13 residues long. The CDR3 sequence: CASSVGVTDTQYF. In DNA, the CDR3 is TGTGCCAGCAGCGTAGGTGTCACCGATACGCAGTATTTT.

Turning to this clonotype: A much larger clone is a single base away; this may be a read error. As an off-target read in a library built for alpha chains, this beta chain has a frequency of little significance. The V and J genes are TRBV20-1 and TRBJ2-7, with D hard to call. The CDR3 runs to 11 residues. Germline V gene data show CDR1 as DFQATT and CDR2 as SNEGSKA (reference sequence). CDR3 region: CGAASSYEQYF. As DNA, the CDR3 is TGCGGTGCCGCTAGCTCCTACGAGCAGTACTTC.

Judged by abundance, this clonotype is medium-sized (0.01 to 0.1%). A library prepared for alpha chains yielded this beta chain as an off-target read; its size is of little meaning. The V and J genes are TRBV6-2 or TRBV6-3 and TRBJ1-1; tentative D call: TRBD1 (6 bases). The CDR3 loop spans 13 amino acids. V was shortened by 6 bases and J by 3 bases, with 11 bases between the two germline ends. Looked up from germline, CDR1 is MNHEY and CDR2 is SVGEGT. The CDR3 protein is CASSADRHTEAFF. The CDR3 DNA is TGTGCCAGCAGCGCAGACAGGCACACTGAAGCTTTCTTT.

This clonotype was observed at least ten times. This beta chain slipped into a library made for alpha chains as a stray read, so its size is not meaningful. The chain has TRBV4-1 and TRBJ2-7; 8 bases line up with TRBD2. Losses at the gene ends were 0 bases for V and 0 bases for J; bases not matched to a gene: 10. The CDR3 loop spans 18 amino acids. The germline gives CDR1 MGHRA, CDR2 YSYEKL. The CDR3 sequence is CASSQDPDSGTSSYEQYF. CDR3 nucleotides: TGCGCCAGCAGCCAAGATCCGGATAGCGGGACAAGCTCCTACGAGCAGTACTTC.

Comments on this clonotype: This beta chain is a stray sequence in a library constructed for alpha chains; its clone size is not meaningful. The rearrangement joins TRBV10-3 to TRBJ2-5; 8 nucleotides match TRBD1. Germline assignment: CDR1 ENHRY and CDR2 SYGVKD. V dropped 6 bases and J dropped 2; count of bases not matched to a gene: 11. CDR3 length: 16 residues. The CDR3 spells CAISDLTRQGQETQYF. For the CDR3, the DNA is TGTGCCATCAGCGACCTCACGAGACAGGGGCAAGAGACCCAGTACTTC.

There are many counts of this clonotype. Since it is a stray read in a library aimed at alpha chains, this beta chain has a size that is not meaningful. CDR3 sequence: CASGVLAPAGDPYEQYF. CDR3 DNA: TGTGCCAGCGGAGTACTGGCCCCAGCGGGAGATCCCTACGAGCAGTACTTC. The genes are TRBV27 and TRBJ2-7; 8 bases fit TRBD2. The CDR3 is 17 residues long. Germline assignment: CDR1 MNHEY and CDR2 SMNVEV (reference sequence). V dropped 8 bases and J dropped 2; count of bases not matched to a gene: 17.

Notes on this clonotype: This beta chain appears as a stray read in a library generated for alpha chains; its size is not informative. The gene calls are TRBV28 and TRBJ2-2, with D uncertain. The CDR3 runs 19 residues. Trimming stripped 3 bases from V and 1 base from J, with 21 bases between. The germline V gene encodes CDR1 MDHEN and CDR2 SYDVKM. DNA of the CDR3: TGTGCCAGCAGTTTTTTCCCTCCCCGAGGCGCGCTGAACACCGGGGAGCTGTTTTTT. It codes for CASSFFPPRGALNTGELFF.

This clonotype was found many times. In a library made to pick up alpha chains, this beta chain is a stray read with a size that means little. V is TRBV12-3 or TRBV12-4 and J is TRBJ2-5, with a tentative D call TRBD1 (6 bases). The CDR3 is 14 amino acids. Trimming cost V 3 bases and J 5 bases, with 13 bases left between them. The CDR3 loop reads CASSFPPGEETQYF. CDR3 nucleotides: TGTGCCAGCAGTTTCCCCCCAGGGGAGGAGACCCAGTACTTC.

Notes on this clonotype: Being one base from a much bigger clone, this may be a read error. This beta chain came through as a stray read in a library set up for alpha chains, and its size says little. This chain links TRBV5-1 with TRBJ2-3, with D possibly called TRBD1 or TRBD2 (5 bases each). The CDR3 totals 18 residues. The V gene's germline CDR1 is SGHRS and CDR2 YFSETQ. CDR3 DNA sequence: TGCGCCAGCAGGGGGAAGTACGGAGGCGTTGGGACCCAGAATACGCAGAATTTT. Encoded protein: CASRGKYGGVGTQNTQNF.

This clonotype showed up just a few times. Since the library was made to target alpha chains, this beta chain is a stray read and its abundance is not meaningful. The V call is TRBV11-2, the J call TRBJ2-2; the D is unclear. CDR3 length: 14 amino acids. The germline V gene encodes CDR1 SGHAT and CDR2 FQNNGV. V was trimmed by 5 bases and J by 4 bases, leaving 11 bases between them. This CDR3 is CASSRGPSTGELFF. The CDR3 nucleotides read TGTGCCAGCAGCCGCGGCCCTTCCACCGGGGAGCTGTTTTTT.

This clonotype was detected many times. As an off-target read in a library built for alpha chains, this beta chain has a frequency of little significance. The V gene is TRBV13, the J gene TRBJ1-2, with D uncertain. The CDR3 has 14 residues. V was pared by 3 bases and J by 0 bases, with 8 bases between. Germline values: CDR1 PRHDT, CDR2 FYEKMQ (reference sequence). The CDR3 protein is CASSFWQANYGYTF. DNA of the CDR3: TGTGCCAGCAGCTTCTGGCAGGCTAACTATGGCTACACCTTC.

As for this clonotype: As an off-target read in a library built for alpha chains, this beta chain has a frequency of little significance. The chain joins TRBV4-1 to TRBJ2-5; TRBD2 aligns across 11 bases. With V trimmed by 1 base and J by 4 bases, 2 bases remained unmatched. The CDR3 has 15 amino acids. Germline CDR1 reads MGHRA; CDR2 reads YSYEKL. For the CDR3, the DNA is TGCGCCAGCAGCCAAGTAGCGGGAGGGTTAGAGACCCAGTACTTC. Its translation: CASSQVAGGLETQYF.